This passage covers 13 T cell receptor beta chains from one sample sequenced in a study of long-term antiretroviral therapy in people with HIV. Researchers report immunoSEQ v3.0 was run at survey level. Repertoires were generated with immunoSEQ multiplex PCR, while TCRdb's copy carries only in-frame clones and drops some. Of about 35,000 clones listed, roughly four fifths are singletons. The starting material was unsorted PBMCs, obtained 0.3 years after starting antiretroviral therapy. These TCRs come from a man aged 18 to 29 with HIV.

This chain joins TRBV18 and TRBJ2-7; 9 nucleotides match TRBD1. The CDR3 runs to 15 residues. V was clipped by 4 bases and J by 3 bases; unmatched bases: 7. Per the germline V gene, CDR1 is KGHSH and CDR2 is LQKENI. The CDR3 here is CASSLQTGGGYEQYF. The DNA of the CDR3 is TGTGCCAGCTCACTACAGACAGGGGGAGGCTACGAGCAGTACTTC.

The chain joins TRBV2 to TRBJ1-1; no definite D call. The CDR3 length is 14 residues. The germline CDR1 and CDR2 sequences are SNHLY and FYNNEI. V was pared by 8 bases and J by 0 bases, with 13 bases between. The CDR3 DNA is TGTGCCAGCCTACTTGACGGAGTGAACACTGAAGCTTTCTTT. Residues: CASLLDGVNTEAFF.

The genes are TRBV18 and TRBJ2-5, with D perhaps TRBD2 (6 bases). The germline gives CDR1 KGHSH, CDR2 LQKENI. This CDR3 is built from 14 residues. V lost 3 bases to trimming and J lost 5 bases, with 13 bases between them. CDR3 sequence: CASSPPGLAETQYF. Written as DNA, the CDR3 is TGTGCCAGCTCACCCCCCGGGCTAGCGGAGACCCAGTACTTC. Drawing the rest from reference TRBV18 and TRBJ2-5, the complete variable domain is NAGVMQNPRHLVRRRGQEARLRCSPMKGHSHVYWYRQLPEEGLKFMVYLQKENIIDESGMPKERFSAEFPKEGPSILRIQQVVRGDSAAYFCASSPPGLAETQYFGPGTRLLVL.

The J gene is TRBJ1-1, the V gene TRBV27; D uncertain. Germline V lookup: CDR1 MNHEY, CDR2 SMNVEV (reference sequence). This CDR3 contains 14 residues. The V and J ends lost 1 base and 5 bases respectively, with 11 bases between them. Here the CDR3 DNA reads TGTGCCAGCAGTTTATATTATCAGGAGACTGAAGCTTTCTTT. Amino acid sequence: CASSLYYQETEAFF.

The CDR3 region is CASSRKIEEKLFF. The CDR3 bases are TGTGCCAGCAGCCGAAAGATCGAGGAAAAACTGTTTTTT. The V and J genes are TRBV14 and TRBJ1-4, with D unclear. There are 13 residues in the CDR3. The V end was cut by 4 bases, the J end by 8 bases, with 11 bases between. Germline CDR1 reads SGHDN; CDR2 reads FVKESK.

Written as DNA, the CDR3 is TGTGCCAGCAGTCCGTTCGGGGGTGATGAGCAGTTCTTC. Amino acid sequence: CASSPFGGDEQFF. The chain uses TRBV6-1 and TRBJ2-1, with D possibly TRBD2 on 6 matching bases. Trimming left V 5 bases short and J 8 bases short, with 13 bases between. Per germline, CDR1 MNHNS and CDR2 SASEGT. This CDR3 is 13 amino acids long.

In its sample, this clone was seen once. The gene calls are TRBV23-1 and TRBJ1-5; no clear D gene. TRBV23-1 is sorted into the ORF group, with uncertain function. Trimming cost V 0 bases and J 3 bases, with 9 bases left between them. The CDR3 runs to 15 residues. The CDR3: CASSQSRGPNQPQHF. Written as DNA, the CDR3 is TGCGCCAGCAGTCAATCGAGAGGGCCCAATCAGCCCCAGCATTTT.

DNA of the CDR3: TGTGCCAGCTCACAGGAACCGGGACAGGGGGCGTTCGATGAGCAGTTCTTC. This gives the protein CASSQEPGQGAFDEQFF. This chain joins TRBV21-1 and TRBJ2-1; the table names TRBD1, a call not compared with the DNA. TRBV21-1 is annotated as a pseudogene. This CDR3 is 17 amino acids long.

The chain recombines TRBV6-5 with TRBJ1-3; D remains unclear. V was clipped by 7 bases and J by 2 bases, with 6 bases between them. There are 12 residues in the CDR3. The germline V gene has CDR1 MNHEY and CDR2 SVGAGI. CDR3: CASTSTGNTIYF. CDR3 coding DNA: TGTGCCAGCACCTCCACTGGAAACACCATATATTTT.

V is TRBV28 and J is TRBJ1-5; D remains unclear. V lost 2 bases, J lost 0 bases, and 11 bases lay in between. CDR3 length: 16 residues. Germline CDR1 MDHEN, CDR2 SYDVKM. CDR3 DNA sequence: TGTGCCAGCAGTTTAGAGACACCCGGTAGCAATCAGCCCCAGCATTTT. This encodes CASSLETPGSNQPQHF.

V and J are TRBV11-3 and TRBJ2-2; 10 nucleotides agree with TRBD1. The germline V gene has CDR1 SGHNT and CDR2 YENEEA. This CDR3 spans 20 amino acids. V shed 4 bases, J shed 4 bases, and the junction held 18 bases outside the gene matches. The CDR3 coding sequence is TGTGCCAGCAGCTCACGGGACTCTTCAATCGGACAGGGGGGCACCGGGGAGCTGTTTTTT. Amino acid sequence: CASSSRDSSIGQGGTGELFF.

The chain couples TRBV5-6 to TRBJ1-4; D is possibly TRBD1 (5 bases). Per germline, CDR1 SGHDT and CDR2 YYEEEE. The CDR3 runs 13 residues. V lost 2 bases and J 8 bases, leaving 10 bases between the germline ends. The CDR3 DNA follows: TGTGCCAGCAGCTTCAGGGTTGAGGAAAAACTGTTTTTT. Translation gives CASSFRVEEKLFF. Looking up the rest from reference TRBV5-6 and TRBJ1-4 gives the full variable domain: DAGVTQSPTHLIKTRGQQVTLRCSPKSGHDTVSWYQQALGQGPQFIFQYYEEEERQRGNFPDRFSGHQFPNYSSELNVNALLLGDSALYLCASSFRVEEKLFFGSGTQLSVL.

The CDR3 here is CASRLAPRPDTQYF. CDR3 in DNA: TGCGCCAGCAGACTAGCCCCCCGCCCAGATACGCAGTATTTT. This chain joins TRBV5-1 and TRBJ2-3; a weak D match, TRBD2 (6 bases). The CDR3 extends over 14 amino acids. Germline V gene lookup returns CDR1 SGHRS and CDR2 YFSETQ. Deletions cut 5 bases from V and 4 bases from J, with 14 bases between.